Listed here are 20 T cell receptor beta chains from one sample, sequenced in a study of CD8 T cells in ankylosing spondylitis. Findings and caveats of the study: Within ankylosing spondylitis blood, a TCR beta motif made up of several highly homologous variants appeared to be characteristic.

Their antigen targets remain unknown. Using its own MiXCR run on the 5' RACE reads, TCRdb lists one record per CDR3 protein. This sample has around 440,000 distinct CDR3 sequences, with 17% found just once. Sequencing was performed on blood, either unsorted or a sorted T cell fraction (not recorded which). All receptors derive from a male donor with ankylosing spondylitis.

This clonotype was counted many times. The chain carries TRBV5-1 and TRBJ2-1; 11 bases fit TRBD1. The CDR3 contains 14 residues. V lost 7 bases to trimming and J lost 7 bases; unmatched junction nucleotides: 7. The germline V gene has CDR1 SGHRS and CDR2 YFSETQ. The CDR3 DNA reads TGCGCCAGCGACTGGGACAGGGGGGAGAATGAGCAGTTCTTC. It codes for CASDWDRGENEQFF.

This clonotype has just a few counts. The genes are TRBV29-1 and TRBJ1-2; weak D call: TRBD1 (5 bases). CDR1 and CDR2 (germline): SQVTM, ANQGSEA. Deletions cut 0 bases from V and 6 bases from J, with 23 bases between. The CDR3 covers 17 residues. CDR3 region: CSVEEEETGVHRDGYTF. The CDR3 region has the DNA TGCAGCGTTGAAGAAGAAGAAACGGGGGTCCATCGGGATGGCTACACCTTC. The full variable domain, in which reference TRBV29-1 and TRBJ1-2 provide the parts outside the CDR3, is SAVISQKPSRDICQRGTSLTIQCQVDSQVTMMFWYRQQPGQSLTLIATANQGSEATYESGFVIDKFPISRPNLTFSTLTVSNMSPEDSSIYLCSVEEEETGVHRDGYTFGSGTRLTVV.

This clonotype has only a few counts. This chain joins TRBV20-1 and TRBJ2-7; perhaps TRBD1 as D (6 bases). The V end lost 5 bases, the J end lost 2 bases, and 16 bases lay between the germline ends. CDR1 DFQATT and CDR2 SNEGSKA come from the germline V gene (reference sequence). The CDR3 loop spans 14 amino acids. CDR3 amino acids: CSAGGHVIPYEQYF. CDR3 DNA: TGCAGTGCTGGGGGACACGTTATTCCCTACGAGCAGTACTTC.

The V call is TRBV18, the J call TRBJ2-7, with 12 bases aligning to TRBD2. The ends lost 2 bases at V and 3 bases at J; junction bases unmatched: 5. The CDR3 loop spans 16 amino acids. Germline values: CDR1 KGHSH, CDR2 LQKENI. CDR3 coding DNA: TGTGCCAGCTCACCATCACTAGCGGGAGGTGGCTACGAGCAGTACTTC. It translates to CASSPSLAGGGYEQYF.

This clonotype was recorded a few times. The chain is built from TRBV7-6 and TRBJ2-3; D may be TRBD2 (6 bases). Trimming removed 0 bases from V and 6 bases from J, with 13 bases in between. There are 15 residues in the CDR3. Germline CDR1 is SGHVS and CDR2 is FNYEAQ. CDR3 sequence: CASSLARGGIDTQYF. CDR3 nucleotides: TGTGCCAGCAGCTTAGCAAGAGGCGGGATTGATACGCAGTATTTT.

The CDR3, as DNA: TGTGCCAGCAAGGACAGGGTCGCGGCCAAAAACATTCAGTACTTC. As protein: CASKDRVAAKNIQYF. This chain joins TRBV2 and TRBJ2-4; TRBD1 agrees at 8 bases. With 7 bases clipped from V and 1 base from J, the junction kept 6 bases outside the gene matches. CDR1 is SNHLY, CDR2 FYNNEI, per germline. This CDR3 is 15 amino acids long. Filled out from reference TRBV2 and TRBJ2-4, the complete variable domain reads EPEVTQTPSHQVTQMGQEVILRCVPISNHLYFYWYRQILGQKVEFLVSFYNNEISEKSEIFDDQFSVERPDGSNFTLKIRSTKLEDSAMYFCASKDRVAAKNIQYFGAGTRLSVL.

This clonotype was found a few times. The chain uses TRBV9 and TRBJ2-2; D is unclear. This CDR3 comprises 13 residues. Germline CDR1 and CDR2: SGDLS and YYNGEE. The ends were cut back, 1 base at V and 7 bases at J, with 8 bases in the middle. As DNA, the CDR3 is TGTGCCAGCAGCGTATCCTCTGGCGGGGAGCTGTTTTTT. Its protein is CASSVSSGGELFF.

This clonotype was detected a few times. CDR3 sequence reads: CASSPRSVGLGQGNNEQFF. The CDR3, as DNA: TGTGCCAGCTCACCCCGCAGTGTGGGGCTCGGACAGGGGAACAATGAGCAGTTCTTC. The chain links TRBV18 to TRBJ2-1, with 9 positions matching TRBD1. J was trimmed by 5 bases and V by 3 bases; bases with no gene match: 17. CDR1 is KGHSH, CDR2 LQKENI, per germline. The CDR3 has 19 residues.

Only a few counts were recorded for this clonotype. V usage is TRBV6-5 and J usage is TRBJ1-1, with 9 bases lining up with TRBD1. Per the germline V gene, CDR1 is MNHEY and CDR2 is SVGAGI. After removal of 5 bases from V and 1 base from J, the junction contained 14 bases not matched to a gene. The length of the CDR3 is 18 residues. The CDR3 is CASSPQRIRTGANTEAFF. The DNA for the CDR3 is TGTGCCAGCAGTCCACAACGAATAAGGACAGGGGCGAACACTGAAGCTTTCTTT.

This clonotype has just a few counts. As DNA, the CDR3 is TGTGCCAGCTCACCAGCGGACAGTAGCTACGAGCAGTACTTC. This sequence encodes CASSPADSSYEQYF. The chain uses TRBV18 and TRBJ2-7; possible D gene TRBD1, 6 bases. Trimming stripped 2 bases from V and 3 bases from J, with 11 bases between. Germline CDR1 KGHSH, CDR2 LQKENI. The CDR3 runs to 14 residues.

This clonotype appeared a few times. The J gene is TRBJ1-2, the V gene TRBV5-1; 11 bases line up with TRBD1. CDR1 is SGHRS and CDR2 is YFSETQ in the germline V gene. After removal of 0 bases from V and 6 bases from J, the junction contained 7 bases not matched to a gene. The CDR3 extends over 16 amino acids. The CDR3 is CASSLAGGQGANGYTF. CDR3 nucleotides: TGCGCCAGCAGCTTGGCCGGAGGACAGGGGGCTAATGGCTACACCTTC.

This clonotype was counted a few times. The V gene is TRBV7-2, the J gene TRBJ2-7; D is tentatively TRBD1 or TRBD2 (6 bases each). CDR3 length equals 14 residues. V was pared by 2 bases and J by 2 bases, with 10 bases between. Germline assignment: CDR1 SGHTA and CDR2 FQGNSA. CDR3 in DNA: TGTGCCAGCAGCTTATATCGGGGGCCCTACGAGCAGTACTTC. It yields the protein CASSLYRGPYEQYF.

This clonotype was seen a few times. The rearrangement links TRBV5-1 to TRBJ2-2; TRBD2 aligns across 7 bases. V lost 8 bases, J lost 0 bases, and 4 bases stayed unmatched. Looked up from germline, CDR1 is SGHRS and CDR2 is YFSETQ. This CDR3 is 14 amino acids long. CDR3 sequence: CASASGSNTGELFF. The DNA of the CDR3 is TGCGCCAGTGCTAGCGGATCGAACACCGGGGAGCTGTTTTTT.

CDR3 sequence reads: CASRSGLGKAGKLFF. CDR3 DNA: TGTGCCAGCAGATCCGGACTAGGCAAAGCCGGAAAACTGTTTTTT. The chain carries TRBV6-2 or TRBV6-3 and TRBJ1-4; D remains unclear. Looked up from germline, CDR1 is MNHEY and CDR2 is SVGEGT. The CDR3 sequence is 15 residues long. Trimming cost V 6 bases and J 10 bases, with 21 bases left between them.

This clonotype has at least ten counts. This chain uses TRBV4-1 with TRBJ2-7, with TRBD2 identical over 10 bases. CDR3 size: 16 residues. Germline trimming cut 0 bases from V and 2 bases from J; bases unmatched to any gene: 4. Germline assignment: CDR1 MGHRA and CDR2 YSYEKL. The CDR3 DNA follows: TGCGCCAGCAGCCAAGAGCTAGCGGGAGCGGCCTACGAGCAGTACTTC. Encoded protein: CASSQELAGAAYEQYF.

The V call is TRBV6-6, the J call TRBJ2-3; no clear D. CDR3 length: 13 amino acids. In germline, CDR1 is MNHNY, CDR2 SVGAGI (reference sequence). Trimming pared 6 bases from V and 2 bases from J, leaving 9 bases between. The CDR3, as DNA: TGTGCCAGCAGACGGGTGTTCACAGATACGCAGTATTTT. It specifies CASRRVFTDTQYF.

V usage is TRBV5-1 and J usage is TRBJ2-7; TRBD2 matches 9 bases. Germline V gives CDR1 SGHRS, CDR2 YFSETQ. The CDR3 covers 16 residues. Trimming took 3 bases from V and 2 from J; bases not matched to a gene: 9. The CDR3 coding sequence is TGCGCCAGCAGCTGGCGCTCTAGCGGGACCACCTACGAGCAGTACTTC. It yields the protein CASSWRSSGTTYEQYF.

V and J are TRBV6-1 and TRBJ2-7; D possibly corresponds to TRBD1 (5 bases). The CDR3 is 15 amino acids. Germline CDR1 MNHNS, CDR2 SASEGT. Trimming cost V 2 bases and J 0 bases, with 11 bases left between them. The CDR3 loop is CASSEWKGASYEQYF. The CDR3 coding sequence is TGTGCCAGCAGTGAATGGAAAGGGGCCTCCTACGAGCAGTACTTC.

This clonotype occurred a few times. This chain connects TRBV20-1 to TRBJ1-1, with unresolved D. V was cut by 2 bases and J by 10 bases, with 11 bases left in between. This CDR3 spans 11 amino acids. The germline V gene encodes CDR1 DFQATT and CDR2 SNEGSKA (reference sequence). The CDR3 DNA follows: TGCAGTGCTAGACCCCTGAGCGGAGCTTTCTTT. Encoded protein: CSARPLSGAFF.

The genes are TRBV5-1 and TRBJ1-1; D unclear. V was trimmed by 2 bases and J by 1 base, leaving 12 bases between them. The length of the CDR3 is 15 residues. Looked up from germline, CDR1 is SGHRS and CDR2 is YFSETQ. CDR3 amino acids: CASSFISLSNTEAFF. CDR3 DNA: TGCGCCAGCAGCTTCATATCGTTATCGAACACTGAAGCTTTCTTT.